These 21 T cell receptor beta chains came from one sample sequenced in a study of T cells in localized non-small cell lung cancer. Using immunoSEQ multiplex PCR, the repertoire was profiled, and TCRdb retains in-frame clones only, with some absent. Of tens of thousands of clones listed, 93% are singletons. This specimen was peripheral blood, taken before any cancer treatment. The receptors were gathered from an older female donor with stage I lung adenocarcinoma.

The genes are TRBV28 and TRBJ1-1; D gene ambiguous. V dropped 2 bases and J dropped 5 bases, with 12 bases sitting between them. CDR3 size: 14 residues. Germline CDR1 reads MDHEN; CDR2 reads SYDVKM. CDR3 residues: CASSLGGSRTEAFF. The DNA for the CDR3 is TGTGCCAGCAGTTTAGGCGGCAGTCGGACTGAAGCTTTCTTT.

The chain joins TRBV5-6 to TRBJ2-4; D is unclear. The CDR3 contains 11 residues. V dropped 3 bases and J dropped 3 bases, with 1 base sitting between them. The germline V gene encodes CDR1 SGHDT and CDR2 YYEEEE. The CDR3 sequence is CASSYKNIQYF. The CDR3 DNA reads TGTGCCAGCAGCTACAAAAACATTCAGTACTTC.

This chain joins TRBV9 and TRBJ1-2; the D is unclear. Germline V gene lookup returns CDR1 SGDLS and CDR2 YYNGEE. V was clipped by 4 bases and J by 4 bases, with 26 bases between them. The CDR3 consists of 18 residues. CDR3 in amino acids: CASSPWEGGIPPRYGYTF. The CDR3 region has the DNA TGTGCCAGCAGCCCCTGGGAGGGTGGAATTCCGCCGCGCTATGGCTACACCTTC.

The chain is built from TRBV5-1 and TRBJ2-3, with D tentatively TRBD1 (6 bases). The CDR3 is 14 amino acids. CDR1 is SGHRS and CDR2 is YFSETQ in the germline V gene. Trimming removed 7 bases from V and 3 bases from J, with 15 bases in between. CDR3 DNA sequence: TGCGCCAGCTTGAGGACAGAACCGACAGATACGCAGTATTTT. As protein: CASLRTEPTDTQYF.

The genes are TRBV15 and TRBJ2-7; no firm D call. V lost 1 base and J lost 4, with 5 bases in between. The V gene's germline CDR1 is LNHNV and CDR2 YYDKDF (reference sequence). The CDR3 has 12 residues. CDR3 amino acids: CATSRAGYEQYF. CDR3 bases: TGTGCCACCAGCAGAGCTGGATACGAGCAGTACTTC.

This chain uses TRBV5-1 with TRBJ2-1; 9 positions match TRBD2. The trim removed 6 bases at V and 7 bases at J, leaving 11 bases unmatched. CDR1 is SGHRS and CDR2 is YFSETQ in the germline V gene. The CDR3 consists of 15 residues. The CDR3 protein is CASNLSGRTKNEQFF. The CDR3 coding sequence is TGCGCCAGCAACCTTAGCGGGAGAACGAAGAATGAGCAGTTCTTC.

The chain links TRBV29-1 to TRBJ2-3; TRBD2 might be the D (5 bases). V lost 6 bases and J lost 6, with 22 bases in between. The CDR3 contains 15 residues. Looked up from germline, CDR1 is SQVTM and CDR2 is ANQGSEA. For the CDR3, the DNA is TGCAGCGTCTACCCGGGTCCCAGTGGGGAGGATACGCAGTATTTT. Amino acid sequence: CSVYPGPSGEDTQYF.

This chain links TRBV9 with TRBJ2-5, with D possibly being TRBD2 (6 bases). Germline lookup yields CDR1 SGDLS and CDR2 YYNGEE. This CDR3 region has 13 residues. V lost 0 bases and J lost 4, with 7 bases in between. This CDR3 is CASSVEAGETQYF. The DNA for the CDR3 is TGTGCCAGCAGCGTAGAAGCGGGAGAGACCCAGTACTTC.

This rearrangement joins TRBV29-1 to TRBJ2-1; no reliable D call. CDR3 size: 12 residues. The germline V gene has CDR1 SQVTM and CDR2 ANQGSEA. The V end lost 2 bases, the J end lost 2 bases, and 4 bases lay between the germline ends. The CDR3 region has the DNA TGCAGCGTTGAAAGAACCTACAATGAGCAGTTCTTC. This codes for CSVERTYNEQFF.

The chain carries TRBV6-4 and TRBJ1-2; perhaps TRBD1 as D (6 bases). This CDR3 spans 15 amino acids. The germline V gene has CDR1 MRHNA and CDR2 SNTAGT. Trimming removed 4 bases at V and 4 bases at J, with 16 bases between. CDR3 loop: CASSVEGVGGYGYTF. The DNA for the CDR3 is TGTGCCAGCAGTGTCGAGGGGGTTGGAGGCTATGGCTACACCTTC.

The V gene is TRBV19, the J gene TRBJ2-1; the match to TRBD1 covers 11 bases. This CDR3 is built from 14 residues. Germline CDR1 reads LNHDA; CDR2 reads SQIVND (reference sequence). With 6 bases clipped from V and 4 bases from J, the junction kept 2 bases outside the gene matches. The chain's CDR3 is CASSGTGGYNEQFF. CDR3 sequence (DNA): TGTGCCAGTAGCGGGACAGGGGGATACAATGAGCAGTTCTTC.

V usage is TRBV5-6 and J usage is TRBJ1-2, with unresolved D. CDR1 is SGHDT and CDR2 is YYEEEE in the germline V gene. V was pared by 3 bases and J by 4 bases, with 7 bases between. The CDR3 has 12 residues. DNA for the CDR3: TGTGCCAGCAGCTCCTTGGCCTATGGCTACACCTTC. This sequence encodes CASSSLAYGYTF.

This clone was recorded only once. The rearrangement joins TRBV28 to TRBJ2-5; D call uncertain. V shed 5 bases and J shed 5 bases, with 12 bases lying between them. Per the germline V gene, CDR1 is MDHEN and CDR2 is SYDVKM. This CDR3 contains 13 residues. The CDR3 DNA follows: TGTGCCAGCAGTCGGACCGGAGCGGAGACCCAGTACTTC. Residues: CASSRTGAETQYF.

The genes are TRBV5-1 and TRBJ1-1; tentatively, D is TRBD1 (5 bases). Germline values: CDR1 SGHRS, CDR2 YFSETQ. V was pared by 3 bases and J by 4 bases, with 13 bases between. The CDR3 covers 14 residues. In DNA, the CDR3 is TGCGCCAGCAGCTCGGGCGGAGGGACCACTGAAGCTTTCTTT. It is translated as CASSSGGGTTEAFF.

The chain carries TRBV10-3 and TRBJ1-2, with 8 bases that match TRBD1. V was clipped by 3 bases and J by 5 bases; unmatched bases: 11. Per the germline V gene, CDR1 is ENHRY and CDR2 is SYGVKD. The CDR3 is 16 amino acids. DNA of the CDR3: TGTGCCATCAGTGATTATTTGGGACAGGCTGGGTATGGCTACACCTTC. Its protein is CAISDYLGQAGYGYTF.

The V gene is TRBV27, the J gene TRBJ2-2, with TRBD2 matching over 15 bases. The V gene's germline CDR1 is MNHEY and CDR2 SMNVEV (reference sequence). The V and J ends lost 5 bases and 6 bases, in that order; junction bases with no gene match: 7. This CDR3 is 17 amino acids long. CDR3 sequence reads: CASSPGTSGRRSGELFF. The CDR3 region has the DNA TGTGCCAGCAGTCCGGGGACTAGCGGGAGGAGGTCCGGGGAGCTGTTTTTT.

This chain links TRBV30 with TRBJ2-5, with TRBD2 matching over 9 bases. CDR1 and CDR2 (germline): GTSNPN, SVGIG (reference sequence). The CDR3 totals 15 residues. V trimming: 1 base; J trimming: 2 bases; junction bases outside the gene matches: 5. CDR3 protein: CAWSGLADPQETQYF. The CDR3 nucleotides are TGTGCCTGGAGTGGACTAGCGGATCCTCAAGAGACCCAGTACTTC.

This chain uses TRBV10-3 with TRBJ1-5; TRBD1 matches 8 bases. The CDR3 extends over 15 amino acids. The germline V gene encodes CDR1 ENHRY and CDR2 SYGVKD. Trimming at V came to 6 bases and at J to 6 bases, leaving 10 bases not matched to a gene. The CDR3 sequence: CAIRAQGGNGQPQHF. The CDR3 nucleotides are TGTGCCATCAGGGCACAGGGGGGCAATGGTCAGCCCCAGCATTTT.

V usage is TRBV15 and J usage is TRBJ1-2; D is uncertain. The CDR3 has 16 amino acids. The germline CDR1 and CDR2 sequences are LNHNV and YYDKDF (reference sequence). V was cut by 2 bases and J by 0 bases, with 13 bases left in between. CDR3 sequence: CATSRRPTDANYGYTF. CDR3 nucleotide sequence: TGTGCCACCAGCAGACGACCGACGGACGCTAACTATGGCTACACCTTC. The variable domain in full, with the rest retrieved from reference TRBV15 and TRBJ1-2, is DAMVIQNPRYQVTQFGKPVTLSCSQTLNHNVMYWYQQKSSQAPKLLFHYYDKDFNNEADTPDNFQSRRPNTSFCFLDIRSPGLGDTAMYLCATSRRPTDANYGYTFGSGTRLTVV.

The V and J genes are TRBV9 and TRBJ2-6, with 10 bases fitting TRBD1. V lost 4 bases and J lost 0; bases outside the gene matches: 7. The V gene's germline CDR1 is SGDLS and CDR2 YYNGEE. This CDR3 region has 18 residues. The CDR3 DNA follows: TGTGCCAGCAGCCCCAGGACAGGGGGGACCTCTGGGGCCAACGTCCTGACTTTC. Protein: CASSPRTGGTSGANVLTF.

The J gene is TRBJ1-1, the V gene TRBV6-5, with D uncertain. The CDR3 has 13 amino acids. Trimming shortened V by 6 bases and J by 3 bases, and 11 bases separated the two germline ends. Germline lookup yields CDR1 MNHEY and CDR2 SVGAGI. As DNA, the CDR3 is TGTGCCAGCAGCCTGGGATACGACACTGAAGCTTTCTTT. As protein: CASSLGYDTEAFF.